The 29 T cell receptor beta chains listed next were all sequenced from one sample in a study of shared clonotypes between healthy human individuals. The protocol was immunoSEQ multiplex PCR, while the TCRdb copy is restricted to in-frame clones and leaves out a portion. The sample carries roughly 1,800,000 clones, about 94% recorded once. Naive CD8 cells comprised CD45RO-negative, CCR7-positively selected cells, excluding terminally differentiated effector memory CD45RA+ cells. Sequencing was done on a sample of naive CD8+ T cells sorted from blood. The receptors stem from a man between 18 and 35 years old in good health.

The rearrangement links TRBV7-9 to TRBJ1-2; 11 bases map to TRBD1. Germline V gene sequence: CDR1 SEHNR, CDR2 FQNEAQ (reference sequence). This CDR3 region has 13 residues. V lost 6 bases, J lost 6 bases, and 3 bases stayed unmatched. The CDR3 reads CASRWGQGDGYTF. CDR3 nucleotide sequence: TGTGCCAGCAGATGGGGACAGGGGGATGGCTACACCTTC.

This clone was detected only once. At the DNA level, this CDR3 is encoded by other sequences in the same sample as well. The chain links TRBV7-9 to TRBJ1-5; D may be TRBD1 (5 bases). The germline gives CDR1 SEHNR, CDR2 FQNEAQ (reference sequence). The CDR3 sequence is 14 residues long. V lost 4 bases and J 1 base, leaving 8 bases between the germline ends. The CDR3 loop is CASSSGGSNQPQHF. The CDR3 DNA sequence: TGTGCCAGCAGCTCGGGGGGAAGCAATCAGCCCCAGCATTTT. Full variable domain (missing parts from reference TRBV7-9 and TRBJ1-5): DTGVSQNPRHKITKRGQNVTFRCDPISEHNRLYWYRQTLGQGPEFLTYFQNEAQLEKSRLLSDRFSAERPKGSFSTLEIQRTEQGDSAMYLCASSSGGSNQPQHFGDGTRLSIL.

The chain uses TRBV6-6 and TRBJ2-1; 10 positions agree with TRBD2. J gave up 8 bases and V 5 bases, and 0 bases lay outside the gene matches. This CDR3 contains 12 residues. CDR1 is MNHNY and CDR2 is SVGAGI in the germline V gene (reference sequence). The CDR3 spells CASSLAGDEQFF. The CDR3 region has the DNA TGTGCCAGCAGTCTAGCGGGAGATGAGCAGTTCTTC.

This chain joins TRBV6-1 and TRBJ1-5; no reliable D call. V was cut by 10 bases and J by 4 bases, with 8 bases left in between. The CDR3 covers 11 residues. Germline CDR1 and CDR2: MNHNS and SASEGT. For the CDR3, the DNA is TGTGCCACTAAAGAAAATCAGCCCCAGCATTTT. Residues: CATKENQPQHF.

Notes on this clone: Sequence at one end of the junction differs from germline and may be a read error. The V and J genes are TRBV7-7 and TRBJ2-3, with D tentatively TRBD1 (7 bases). CDR1 SSHAT and CDR2 FNYEAQ come from the germline V gene (reference sequence). The CDR3 spans 14 residues. The DNA of the CDR3 is TGTGCTAGCAGCCTGGAGGGGGCCGGAGATACGCAGTATTTT. Translated, it gives CASSLEGAGDTQYF.

The chain is built from TRBV19 and TRBJ1-2, with 12 bases identical to TRBD1. CDR3 length: 17 residues. Germline trimming cut 4 bases from V and 3 bases from J; bases unmatched to any gene: 9. CDR1 and CDR2 from the germline V gene are LNHDA and SQIVND (reference sequence). The CDR3 spells CASSTRDRGPLYYGYTF. The DNA for the CDR3 is TGTGCCAGTAGTACCCGGGACAGGGGGCCGCTCTACTATGGCTACACCTTC.

The chain recombines TRBV5-1 with TRBJ2-7, with 11 bases aligning to TRBD1. Germline values: CDR1 SGHRS, CDR2 YFSETQ. J gave up 4 bases and V 3 bases, and 9 bases lay outside the gene matches. CDR3 length: 16 amino acids. CDR3 nucleotide sequence: TGCGCCAGCAGCTCGCCGAGGGACAGGGGGATTTACGAGCAGTACTTC. It specifies CASSSPRDRGIYEQYF.

The chain carries TRBV12-5 and TRBJ2-7; D is tentatively TRBD1 or TRBD2 (5 bases each). Trimming pared 1 base from V and 0 bases from J, leaving 7 bases between. The CDR3 is 14 residues long. Germline values: CDR1 LGHNT, CDR2 FRNRAP. CDR3 nucleotide sequence: TGTGCTAGTGGTTTGGGGGGGACCTCCTACGAGCAGTACTTC. It is translated as CASGLGGTSYEQYF.

With respect to this clone: Other DNA sequences within the sample encode an identical CDR3. The chain combines TRBV9 with TRBJ2-3; the D gene is possibly TRBD2 (6 bases). The germline V gene has CDR1 SGDLS and CDR2 YYNGEE. The length of the CDR3 is 14 residues. Trimming left V 0 bases short and J 5 bases short, with 10 bases between. DNA for the CDR3: TGTGCCAGCAGCGTAGCGGGAGTTCGAGATACGCAGTATTTT. Translation: CASSVAGVRDTQYF.

This chain connects TRBV5-1 to TRBJ1-6, with D unresolved. Germline loops: CDR1 SGHRS, CDR2 YFSETQ. Trimming pared 1 base from V and 3 bases from J, leaving 14 bases between. CDR3 size: 17 residues. The CDR3 DNA reads as TGCGCCAGCAGCTTGACGGTCAAACCAGACTATAATTCACCCCTCCACTTT. It specifies CASSLTVKPDYNSPLHF.

The chain joins TRBV10-3 to TRBJ2-1; D may correspond to TRBD1 or TRBD2 (5 bases each). The ends were cut back, 0 bases at V and 1 base at J, with 10 bases in the middle. The CDR3 spans 16 residues. Germline CDR1 reads ENHRY; CDR2 reads SYGVKD. The CDR3 DNA sequence: TGTGCCATCAGTGAGTCGAATGGGGGATCCTACAATGAGCAGTTCTTC. Translated: CAISESNGGSYNEQFF.

This chain joins TRBV4-2 and TRBJ2-1; perhaps TRBD2 as D (7 bases). This CDR3 has 15 amino acids. V lost 4 bases and J 8 bases, leaving 18 bases between the germline ends. Per the germline V gene, CDR1 is LGHNA and CDR2 is YNFKEQ. The chain's CDR3 is CASSRWGGHQDEQFF. CDR3 coding DNA: TGTGCCAGCAGCCGGTGGGGGGGCCATCAGGATGAGCAGTTCTTC.

The chain carries TRBV30 and TRBJ2-3; D is undetermined. The germline V gene has CDR1 GTSNPN and CDR2 SVGIG (reference sequence). The length of the CDR3 is 13 residues. V was shortened by 5 bases and J by 0 bases, with 9 bases between the two germline ends. The CDR3 bases are TGTGCCTGGGAAACAAGTAGCACAGATACGCAGTATTTT. Translation: CAWETSSTDTQYF.

The V gene is TRBV5-6, the J gene TRBJ1-2; tentative D call: TRBD1 (5 bases). Between the trimmed V and J ends, which lost 2 bases and 5 bases, there was a span of 10 bases. Germline values: CDR1 SGHDT, CDR2 YYEEEE. CDR3 length: 13 amino acids. As DNA, the CDR3 is TGTGCCAGCAGCTTAGGGGATCTTTATGGCTACACCTTC. It codes for CASSLGDLYGYTF.

The J gene is TRBJ2-3, the V gene TRBV6-1; D is uncertain. CDR3 length equals 15 residues. V lost 8 bases and J lost 0, with 15 bases in between. The germline V gene has CDR1 MNHNS and CDR2 SASEGT. The CDR3 DNA is TGTGCCAGCGGAACGCTTTCGTCTAGCACAGATACGCAGTATTTT. Translating it yields CASGTLSSSTDTQYF.

The chain has TRBV5-1 and TRBJ2-7, with D perhaps given as TRBD1 or TRBD2 (5 bases each). The CDR3 runs to 13 residues. CDR1 SGHRS and CDR2 YFSETQ come from the germline V gene. Deletions cut 4 bases from V and 3 bases from J, with 11 bases between. In DNA, the CDR3 is TGCGCCAGCAGCGAGGGACCGCGCTACGAGCAGTACTTC. Translation gives CASSEGPRYEQYF.

The chain is built from TRBV4-1 and TRBJ1-5; D is ambiguous. The V and J ends lost 0 bases and 2 bases respectively, with 8 bases between them. The CDR3 length is 15 residues. CDR1 MGHRA and CDR2 YSYEKL come from the germline V gene. The CDR3 DNA reads as TGCGCCAGCAGCCAAGAAAGGAGTGGCAATCAGCCCCAGCATTTT. Translated: CASSQERSGNQPQHF.

The chain couples TRBV6-5 to TRBJ2-5; 9 nucleotides line up with TRBD2. The trim removed 2 bases at V and 1 base at J, leaving 5 bases unmatched. The CDR3 length is 16 residues. CDR1 is MNHEY and CDR2 is SVGAGI in the germline V gene. The CDR3 region has the DNA TGTGCCAGCAGTTACGTCGGCGGGAGGGCCCAAGAGACCCAGTACTTC. Translation gives CASSYVGGRAQETQYF.

DNA of the CDR3: TGTGCCATCTGGGACAGGAGTCTCAATCAGCCCCAGCATTTT. Protein sequence: CAIWDRSLNQPQHF. The chain has TRBV6-4 and TRBJ1-5, with 8 positions matching TRBD1. This CDR3 is 14 amino acids long. The V and J ends lost 10 bases and 3 bases, in that order; junction bases with no gene match: 8. Germline CDR1 MRHNA, CDR2 SNTAGT.

The chain joins TRBV9 to TRBJ1-1, with D perhaps TRBD1 (5 bases). Trimming left V 0 bases short and J 4 bases short, with 10 bases between. The CDR3 length is 14 residues. Germline CDR1 reads SGDLS; CDR2 reads YYNGEE. CDR3 in amino acids: CASSVGGAPTEAFF. The CDR3 DNA follows: TGTGCCAGCAGCGTAGGCGGGGCCCCCACTGAAGCTTTCTTT.

The chain combines TRBV6-6 with TRBJ1-5, with D perhaps matching TRBD1 (6 bases). V was pared by 6 bases and J by 7 bases, with 16 bases between. Looked up from germline, CDR1 is MNHNY and CDR2 is SVGAGI (reference sequence). The CDR3 length is 14 residues. CDR3 sequence (DNA): TGTGCCAGCAGGCAGGAGGGGGGGCCCCAGCCCCAGCATTTT. It codes for CASRQEGGPQPQHF.

V and J are TRBV19 and TRBJ2-7, with D tentatively TRBD2 (6 bases). There are 15 residues in the CDR3. From germline, CDR1 is LNHDA and CDR2 SQIVND (reference sequence). Trimming took 3 bases from V and 1 from J, leaving 13 bases between them. CDR3 region: CASSMFGRGSYEQYF. CDR3 nucleotides: TGTGCCAGTAGTATGTTCGGGCGGGGATCCTACGAGCAGTACTTC.

The chain uses TRBV6-6 and TRBJ1-2, with 9 bases matching TRBD1. CDR1 and CDR2 (germline): MNHNY, SVGAGI (reference sequence). J gave up 6 bases and V 1 base, and 6 bases lay outside the gene matches. The CDR3 is 15 residues long. The CDR3 DNA follows: TGTGCCAGCAGTTACTTCGGGACAGGGACCAATGGCTACACCTTC. The encoded protein is CASSYFGTGTNGYTF.

The rearrangement joins TRBV21-1 to TRBJ2-2; TRBD1 was called by the table and not checked on the DNA. TRBV21-1 constitutes a pseudogene. The CDR3 spans 17 residues. CDR3 protein: CASSTKRTTTNTGELFF. CDR3 in DNA: TGTGCCAGCAGCACAAAACGGACAACAACGAACACCGGGGAGCTGTTTTTT.

Here the CDR3 reads CATSSYRDRGSETQYF. The CDR3 region has the DNA TGTGCCACCAGCAGTTACCGGGACAGGGGTTCGGAGACCCAGTACTTC. The gene calls are TRBV15 and TRBJ2-5; TRBD1 agrees at 10 bases. Germline loops: CDR1 LNHNV, CDR2 YYDKDF (reference sequence). The length of the CDR3 is 16 residues. J was trimmed by 5 bases and V by 3 bases; bases with no gene match: 9.

The chain is built from TRBV27 and TRBJ2-3; D ambiguous. The germline gives CDR1 MNHEY, CDR2 SMNVEV (reference sequence). Trimming removed 6 bases from V and 2 bases from J, with 3 bases in between. This CDR3 has 11 amino acids. The CDR3 DNA follows: TGTGCCAGCAGGCTCACAGATACGCAGTATTTT. The encoded protein is CASRLTDTQYF.

This clone was seen a single time. Other DNA sequences in the sample encode the same CDR3. CDR3 sequence: CASSLGGTNTEAFF. The CDR3 DNA is TGTGCCAGCAGTTTGGGGGGGACTAACACTGAAGCTTTCTTT. The gene calls are TRBV27 and TRBJ1-1, with D possibly matching TRBD1 (5 bases). Germline CDR1 and CDR2: MNHEY and SMNVEV (reference sequence). CDR3 length: 14 residues. Trimming stripped 3 bases from V and 2 bases from J, with 10 bases between.

This chain links TRBV19 with TRBJ2-2; D gene unclear. The CDR3 sequence is 13 residues long. From germline, CDR1 is LNHDA and CDR2 SQIVND (reference sequence). Trimming pared 5 bases from V and 6 bases from J, leaving 10 bases between. CDR3 amino acids: CASSSPAPGELFF. Here the CDR3 DNA reads TGTGCCAGTAGTTCTCCAGCGCCCGGGGAGCTGTTTTTT.

This rearrangement joins TRBV9 to TRBJ2-6; no reliable D call. The CDR3 is 15 residues long. From germline, CDR1 is SGDLS and CDR2 YYNGEE. V was pared by 0 bases and J by 2 bases, with 6 bases between. As DNA, the CDR3 is TGTGCCAGCAGCGTAGTCGTGGCTGGGGCCAACGTCCTGACTTTC. Its translation is CASSVVVAGANVLTF.